The clone carrying this T cell receptor (beta chain) was seen more than once but under ten times. Trimming removed 3 bases from V and 0 bases from J, with 9 bases in between. This CDR3 spans 14 amino acids. The germline CDR1 and CDR2 sequences are SQVTM and ANQGSEA. In the source study's methods: It was from reference gene primer amplification that nucleated cell counts were estimated. Generated by immunoSEQ multiplex PCR, the TCRdb table keeps only in-frame clones and is missing some. V and J calls and clone size follow that table, whereas D and trimming were derived from the DNA. Among 200,000 to 250,000 clones listed, roughly 80% were seen once. The data stem from a study of blood T cell repertoires in COVID-19. Study-level information: Samples of COVID-19 (acute and convalescent) were obtained from the United States, Italy and Spain. T cells, B-cell-depleted T cells, or PBMCs supplied cDNA or gDNA.

The source of this sequence is a woman older than 75 with active or convalescent COVID-19. The chain recombines TRBV29-1 with TRBJ2-1, with D uncertain. The sample comprised peripheral blood. The CDR3 protein is CSVESASSYNEQFF. The CDR3 DNA sequence: TGCAGCGTTGAGAGCGCCAGCTCCTACAATGAGCAGTTCTTC.